These 14 T cell receptor beta chains were sequenced from one sample in a study of regulatory T cells in long-lasting Graves disease. The authors built TCR beta libraries using iRepertoire HTBI primers and Arm-PCR of CDR3 regions. TCRdb ran MiXCR on the multiplex PCR reads and lists one entry per CDR3 protein. The repertoire consists of about 440,000 distinct CDR3 sequences, with just under 15% occurring once and the leading ten covering over 15%. The sample's time point: newly diagnosed GD, antithyroid drugs for less than 3 months. Preparation of the TCR library used RNA extracted from PBMCs. These data also formed part of another study, on T cells in Graves' hyperthyroidism and ophthalmopathy.

The starting material was peripheral blood mononuclear cells (PBMCs), obtained at new diagnosis, from a patient treated with antithyroid drugs. The receptors here all came from a woman aged 25 to 39 with Graves disease.

This clonotype occurred many times. DNA of the CDR3: TGTGCCAGCCGGACTAGCGGGAGGTACCAAGAGACCCAGTACTTC. It translates to CASRTSGRYQETQYF. The chain carries TRBV10-3 and TRBJ2-5; 14 bases align to TRBD2. The trim removed 10 bases at V and 0 bases at J, leaving 4 bases unmatched. CDR3 length: 15 residues. The germline V gene has CDR1 ENHRY and CDR2 SYGVKD.

As regards this clonotype: A much larger clone is a single base away; this may be a read error. The CDR3 end shows no conserved phenylalanine or tryptophan, and so a read error is likely. The chain has TRBV30 and TRBJ2-5, with 7 bases identical to TRBD1. V dropped 6 bases and J dropped 7; count of bases not matched to a gene: 17. Germline V gene lookup returns CDR1 GTSNPN and CDR2 SVGIG (reference sequence). The CDR3 loop spans 15 amino acids. CDR3 in amino acids: CACKGWDRGNLTQYL. Written as DNA, the CDR3 is TGTGCCTGTAAAGGGTGGGACAGAGGCAATTTGACCCAGTACCTC.

This clonotype was seen more than once but under ten times. This may come from a read error, since a much larger clone is one base off. The V call is TRBV30, the J call TRBJ1-5; possible D gene TRBD1, 5 bases. V lost 5 bases and J 6 bases, leaving 14 bases between the germline ends. The CDR3 runs 13 residues. The germline V gene has CDR1 GTSNPN and CDR2 SVGIG (reference sequence). The DNA of the CDR3 is TGTGCCTGGCGTTCGCAGGGCGCTCAGCCCCAGCATTTT. Encoded protein: CAWRSQGAQPQHF.

The chain joins TRBV11-2 to TRBJ2-2; 7 positions agree with TRBD1. V was pared by 3 bases and J by 0 bases, with 4 bases of the junction left unmatched. The CDR3 totals 16 residues. The V gene's germline CDR1 is SGHAT and CDR2 FQNNGV. The CDR3 here is CASSLSGTANTGELFF. The DNA for the CDR3 is TGTGCCAGCAGCTTGTCCGGGACAGCGAACACCGGGGAGCTGTTTTTT.

This clonotype was counted ten times or more. One end of the junction fails to match germline, which may point to a read error. The rearrangement uses TRBV6-4 and TRBJ2-5, with 16 bases fitting TRBD2. This CDR3 comprises 18 residues. CDR1 and CDR2 from the germline V gene are MRHNA and SNTAGT. The CDR3 region is CASSHSGTSGRADETQYF. The CDR3 nucleotides read TGTGCCAGCAGTCACTCCGGGACTAGCGGGAGGGCCGACGAGACCCAGTACTTC.

About this clonotype itself: A much more abundant neighbour one base away suggests this may be a read error. The chain combines TRBV18 with TRBJ2-1, with 10 bases that match TRBD2. V lost 6 bases, J lost 5 bases, and 13 bases stayed unmatched. CDR1 and CDR2 (germline): KGHSH, LQKENI. The CDR3 runs to 17 residues. The CDR3 spells CASSRLGGTSDHNEQFF. Written as DNA, the CDR3 is TGTGCCAGCTCGCGGTTAGGAGGGACTAGCGACCACAATGAGCAGTTCTTC.

This clonotype was seen repeatedly, ten times or more. The V and J genes are TRBV7-3 and TRBJ2-7; D unclear. The CDR3 sequence is 13 residues long. Trimming took off 3 bases at V and 0 bases at J, with 6 bases between the two ends. Looked up from germline, CDR1 is SGHTA and CDR2 is FQGTGA. The CDR3 loop reads CASSFAGSYEQYF. CDR3 coding DNA: TGTGCCAGCAGCTTTGCTGGCTCCTACGAGCAGTACTTC.

This clonotype showed up many times. The rearrangement joins TRBV30 to TRBJ2-6; D ambiguous. Trimming took off 1 base at V and 0 bases at J, with 10 bases between the two ends. Germline CDR1 is GTSNPN and CDR2 is SVGIG (reference sequence). CDR3 size: 16 residues. CDR3 in amino acids: CAWSDPLISGANVLTF. CDR3 coding DNA: TGTGCCTGGAGTGACCCGTTAATCTCTGGGGCCAACGTCCTGACTTTC.

This chain connects TRBV29-1 to TRBJ1-5; 10 nucleotides agree with TRBD1. V lost 7 bases, J lost 7 bases, and 4 bases stayed unmatched. Germline V gene data show CDR1 as SQVTM and CDR2 as ANQGSEA. CDR3 size: 12 residues. The CDR3 DNA reads TGCAGCGCGGGGACAGGGGACCAGCCCCAGCATTTT. It is translated as CSAGTGDQPQHF.

This clonotype was observed many times. This rearrangement joins TRBV27 to TRBJ2-7; 9 bases align to TRBD2. In germline, CDR1 is MNHEY, CDR2 SMNVEV (reference sequence). V shed 5 bases, J shed 3 bases, and the junction held 14 bases outside the gene matches. The CDR3 spans 17 residues. The CDR3 DNA reads TGTGCCAGCAGTCCCCTGGCTCGGACTAGCGCGGACTACGAGCAGTACTTC. It yields the protein CASSPLARTSADYEQYF.

Ten or more counts support this clonotype. This sequence joins TRBV18 and TRBJ1-1; TRBD1 might be the D (5 bases). The V gene's germline CDR1 is KGHSH and CDR2 LQKENI. The CDR3 has 14 residues. V lost 3 bases, J lost 5 bases, and 13 bases lay in between. The CDR3 DNA reads as TGTGCCAGCTCACCTGGGAGGGGTAGGACTGAAGCTTTCTTT. It yields the protein CASSPGRGRTEAFF.

There are a few counts of this clonotype. The gene calls are TRBV29-1 and TRBJ2-1; D might be TRBD2 (6 bases). Germline CDR1 is SQVTM and CDR2 is ANQGSEA. The CDR3 is 16 amino acids. V gave up 2 bases and J gave up 3 bases, with 17 bases separating them. The CDR3 reads CSVERLARDDYNEQFF. The CDR3 DNA follows: TGCAGCGTTGAACGGCTAGCGAGAGATGACTACAATGAGCAGTTCTTC.

There are many counts of this clonotype. This chain uses TRBV3-1 with TRBJ2-4; 8 positions agree with TRBD1. CDR1 is LGHDT and CDR2 is YNNKEL in the germline V gene (reference sequence). The V and J ends lost 3 bases and 0 bases, in that order; junction bases with no gene match: 1. The CDR3 is 15 amino acids. CDR3: CASSHRGLAKNIQYF. The CDR3 DNA follows: TGTGCCAGCAGCCACAGGGGGCTAGCCAAAAACATTCAGTACTTC.

The chain joins TRBV5-1 to TRBJ2-6; D possibly matches TRBD1 or TRBD2 (7 bases each). Germline V gene lookup returns CDR1 SGHRS and CDR2 YFSETQ. With 6 bases removed from V and 2 bases from J, the gap between germline ends came to 18 bases. The CDR3 length is 17 residues. The DNA for the CDR3 is TGCGCCAGCACTCCAGGGGGGGCAAACCCTGGGGCCAACGTCCTGACTTTC. Encoded protein: CASTPGGANPGANVLTF.